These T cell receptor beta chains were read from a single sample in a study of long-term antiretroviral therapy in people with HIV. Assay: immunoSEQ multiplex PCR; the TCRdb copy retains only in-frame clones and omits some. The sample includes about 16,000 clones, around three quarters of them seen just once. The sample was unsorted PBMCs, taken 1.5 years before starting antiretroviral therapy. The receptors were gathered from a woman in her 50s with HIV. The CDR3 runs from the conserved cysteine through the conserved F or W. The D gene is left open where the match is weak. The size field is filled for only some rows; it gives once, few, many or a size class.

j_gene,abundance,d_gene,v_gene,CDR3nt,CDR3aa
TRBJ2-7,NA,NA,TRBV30,TGTGCCTGGATGGGAGGCAGGGAGGAGCAGTACTTC,CAWMGGREEQYF
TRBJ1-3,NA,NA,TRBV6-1,TGTGCCAGCGATGGGGGACCTCTCGGGGACACCATATATTTT,CASDGGPLGDTIYF
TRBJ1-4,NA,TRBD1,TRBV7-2,TGTGCCAGCAGCTCAGGGACAGCTAATGAAAAACTGTTTTTT,CASSSGTANEKLFF
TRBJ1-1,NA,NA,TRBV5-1,TGCGCCAGCAGCCGATTGGACGGGAACACTGAAGCTTTCTTT,CASSRLDGNTEAFF
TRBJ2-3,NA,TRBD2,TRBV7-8,TGTGCCAGCACCCAGAGGGGGGGCGGGGGGTTAGATACGCAGTATTTT,CASTQRGGGGLDTQYF
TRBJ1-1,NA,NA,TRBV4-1,TGCGCCAGCAGCCAAGAGGGAGAAGGTATTGAAGCTTTCTTT,CASSQEGEGIEAFF
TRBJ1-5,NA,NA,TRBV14,TGTGCCAGCAGCCAAGGGAGGGGGAGACAGAATAGCAATCAGCCCCAGCATTTT,CASSQGRGRQNSNQPQHF
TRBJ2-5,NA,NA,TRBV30,TGTGCCTGGAGTCCCTCGGCAGAGACCCAGTACTTC,CAWSPSAETQYF
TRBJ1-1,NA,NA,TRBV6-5,TGTGCCAGCAGTTATCCCGGATCTGGGAGCACTGAAGCTTTCTTT,CASSYPGSGSTEAFF
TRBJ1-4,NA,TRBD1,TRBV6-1,TGTGCCAGCAACCCGGCCGGGACAGGGTATGGAAAACTGTTTTTT,CASNPAGTGYGKLFF
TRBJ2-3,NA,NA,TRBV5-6,TGTGCCAGCAGCATTGGGACAGATACGCAGTATTTT,CASSIGTDTQYF
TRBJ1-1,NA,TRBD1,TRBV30,TGTGCCTGGAGTGGGGGACAGGGGGGTCAGAACACTGAAGCTTTCTTT,CAWSGGQGGQNTEAFF
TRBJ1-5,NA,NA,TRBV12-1,TGTGCCAGCAGCCCGAGGAGACAGTTTAGATACCGTAGCAATCAGCCCCAGCATTTT,CASSPRRQFRYRSNQPQHF
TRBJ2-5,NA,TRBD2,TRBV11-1,TGTGCCAGCAGCCTAAATGGGCGGGGGACTAAAGAGACCCAGTACTTC,CASSLNGRGTKETQYF
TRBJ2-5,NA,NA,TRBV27,TGTGCCAGCAGTCCCGGACAGCTTCGGGAGACCCAGTACTTC,CASSPGQLRETQYF
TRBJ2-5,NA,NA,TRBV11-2,TGTGCCAGCAGCTTATGGGAGACAGAGACCCAGTACTTC,CASSLWETETQYF
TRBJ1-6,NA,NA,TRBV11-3,TGTGCCAGCAGCTTTAACGAAGATTCACCCCTCCACTTT,CASSFNEDSPLHF
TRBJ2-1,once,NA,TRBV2,TGTGCCAGCAGTGATTTCCAAGGCCAGTTCTTC,CASSDFQGQFF
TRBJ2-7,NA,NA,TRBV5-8,TGTGCCAGCAGCTTCCCCCAGGACGGAACCTACGAGCAGTACTTC,CASSFPQDGTYEQYF
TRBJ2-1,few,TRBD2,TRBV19,TGTGCCACCGGACTAGCGGGGTCGGGGGGGTACAATGAGCAGTTCTTC,CATGLAGSGGYNEQFF
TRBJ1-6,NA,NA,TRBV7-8,TGTGCCAGCAGACCAGGGACATCCAATTCACCCCTCCACTTT,CASRPGTSNSPLHF
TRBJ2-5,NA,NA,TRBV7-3,TGTGCCAGCAGCTTAAGGACCTCCGAGACCCAGTACTTC,CASSLRTSETQYF
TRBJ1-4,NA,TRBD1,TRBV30,TGTGCCTGGAGTGTAGGGCAGGGGGGGAATGAAAAACTGTTTTTT,CAWSVGQGGNEKLFF
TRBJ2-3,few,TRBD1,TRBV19,TGTGCCAGTAGCCACCTCCGACAGGGAGATACGCAGTATTTT,CASSHLRQGDTQYF
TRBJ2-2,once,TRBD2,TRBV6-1,TGTGCCAGCAAGGGGACTAGCGGCCACACCGGGGAGCTGTTTTTT,CASKGTSGHTGELFF
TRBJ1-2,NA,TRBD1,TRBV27,TGTGCCAGCAGTTTAGGGGCAGGGGGCGTCTATGGCTACACCTTC,CASSLGAGGVYGYTF
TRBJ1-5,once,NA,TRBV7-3,TGTGCCAGCAGCAGGGGAGCCAATCAGCCCCAGCATTTT,CASSRGANQPQHF
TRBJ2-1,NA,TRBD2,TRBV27,TGTGCCAGCAATTATCTAGCGGGGAGTTACAATGAGCAGTTCTTC,CASNYLAGSYNEQFF
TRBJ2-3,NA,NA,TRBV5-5,TGTGCCAGCAGCCCCCAAGTCACAGATACGCAGTATTTT,CASSPQVTDTQYF
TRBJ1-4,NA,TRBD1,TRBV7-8,TGTGCCAGCAGCTTAGAAGGGGGCGCGCATAATGAAAAACTGTTTTTT,CASSLEGGAHNEKLFF
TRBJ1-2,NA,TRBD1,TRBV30,TGTGCCTGGACAGGGGGCGAACGCTACACCTTC,CAWTGGERYTF
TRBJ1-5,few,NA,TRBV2,TGTGCCACCCAGGGGTCTGGGTTCAATCAGCCCCAGCATTTT,CATQGSGFNQPQHF
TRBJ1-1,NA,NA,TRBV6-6,TGTGCCAGCAGTTATTCCTATAGTCACAGGGAGACTGAAGCTTTCTTT,CASSYSYSHRETEAFF
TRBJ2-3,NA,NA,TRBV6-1,TGTGCCAGCAGCGCGAGCGGTGCCACAGATACGCAGTATTTT,CASSASGATDTQYF
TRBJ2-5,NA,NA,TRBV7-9,TGTGCCAGCAGCTTGCCAGGAGGGGAGACCCAGTACTTC,CASSLPGGETQYF
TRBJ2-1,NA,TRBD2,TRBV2,TGTGCCAGCAGTGTCGGGACTAGCGGGGGGGCCAACAATGAGCAGTTCTTC,CASSVGTSGGANNEQFF
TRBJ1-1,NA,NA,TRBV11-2,TGTGCCAGCGGTAGAAACAGGAACACTGAAGCTTTCTTT,CASGRNRNTEAFF
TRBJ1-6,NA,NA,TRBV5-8,TGTGCCAGCAGCTTGGTTTACGGGAGCTCCTATAATTCACCCCTCCACTTT,CASSLVYGSSYNSPLHF
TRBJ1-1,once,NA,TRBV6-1,TGTGCCAGCAGTGAAGGAGGACCGGAAGCTTTCTTT,CASSEGGPEAFF
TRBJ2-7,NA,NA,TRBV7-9,TGTGCCAGCAGCCTGACAGATCTCCTCTCCTACGAGCAGTACTTC,CASSLTDLLSYEQYF
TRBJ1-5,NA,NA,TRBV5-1,TGCGCCAGCAGCTTGGAAGGGGGGGTTCAGCCCCAGCATTTT,CASSLEGGVQPQHF
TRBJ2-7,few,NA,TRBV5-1,TGCGCCAGCAGCTTAGGCAACGAGCAGTACTTC,CASSLGNEQYF
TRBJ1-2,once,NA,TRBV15,TGTGCCACCCTTTGGGGTGCTGAAGGGGCGCGCGGCTACACCTTC,CATLWGAEGARGYTF
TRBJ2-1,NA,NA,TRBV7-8,TGTGCCAGCAGCTTAGACAGCTCCTACAATGAGCAGTTCTTC,CASSLDSSYNEQFF
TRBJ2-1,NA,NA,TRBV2,TGTGCCAGCAGTGTCGGGCGGGGTGATAACAATGAGCAGTTCTTC,CASSVGRGDNNEQFF
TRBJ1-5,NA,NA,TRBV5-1,TGCGCCAGCAGCTTGGCTGTAAATCAGCCCCAGCATTTT,CASSLAVNQPQHF
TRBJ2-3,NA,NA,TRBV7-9,TGTGCCAGCAGCCAGACCGGACGCCCAGATACGCAGTATTTT,CASSQTGRPDTQYF
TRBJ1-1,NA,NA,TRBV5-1,TGCGCCAGCAGCATGACAGGAATTAACACTGAAGCTTTCTTT,CASSMTGINTEAFF
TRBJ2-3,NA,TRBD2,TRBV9,TGTGCCAGCAGCGTCGGGACTAGTGTTAGCACAGATACGCAGTATTTT,CASSVGTSVSTDTQYF
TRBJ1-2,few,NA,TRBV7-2,TGTGCCAGCAGCCCCGGACAGAACTATGGCTACACCTTC,CASSPGQNYGYTF
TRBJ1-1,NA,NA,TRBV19,TGTGCCAGTAGTAGGTGGGGGGAGGGGAACACTGAAGCTTTCTTT,CASSRWGEGNTEAFF
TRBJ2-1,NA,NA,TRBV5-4,TGTGCCAGCAGCTTGGACAGCTACAATGAGCAGTTCTTC,CASSLDSYNEQFF